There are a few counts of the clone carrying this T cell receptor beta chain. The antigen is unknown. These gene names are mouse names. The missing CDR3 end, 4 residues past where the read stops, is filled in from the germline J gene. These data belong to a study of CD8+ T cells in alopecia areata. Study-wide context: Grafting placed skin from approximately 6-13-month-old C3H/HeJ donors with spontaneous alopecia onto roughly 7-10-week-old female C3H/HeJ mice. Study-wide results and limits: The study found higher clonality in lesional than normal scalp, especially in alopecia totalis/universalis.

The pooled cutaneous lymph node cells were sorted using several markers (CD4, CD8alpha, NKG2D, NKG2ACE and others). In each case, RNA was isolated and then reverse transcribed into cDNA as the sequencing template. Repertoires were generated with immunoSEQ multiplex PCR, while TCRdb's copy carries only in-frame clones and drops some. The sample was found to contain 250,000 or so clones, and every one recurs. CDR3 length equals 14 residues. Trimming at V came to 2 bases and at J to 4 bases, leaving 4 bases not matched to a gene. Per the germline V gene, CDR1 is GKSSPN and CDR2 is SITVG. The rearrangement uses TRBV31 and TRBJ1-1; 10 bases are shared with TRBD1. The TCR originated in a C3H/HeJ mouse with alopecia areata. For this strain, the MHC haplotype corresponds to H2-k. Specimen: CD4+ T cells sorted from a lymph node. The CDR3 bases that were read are TGTGCCTGGAGTAGACAGGGGGCCGGCACA. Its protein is CAWSRQGAGT. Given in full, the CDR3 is CAWSRQGAGTEVFF.